The present T cell receptor beta chain was sequenced within a study of blood T cell repertoires in COVID-19. Study in general: Acute and convalescent COVID-19 specimens originated in the United States, Italy and Spain.

The repertoire was sequenced with immunoSEQ multiplex PCR; TCRdb's copy has only in-frame clones and lacks some. Among 140,000 or so clones listed, 75% to 90% were seen once. Germline-derived CDR1 and CDR2 are MNHNY and SVGAGI (reference sequence). Trimming took off 3 bases at V and 10 bases at J, with 9 bases between the two ends. The CDR3 covers 11 residues. The chain joins TRBV6-6 to TRBJ1-1, with D possibly being TRBD1 (5 bases). The sample consisted of peripheral blood. This sequence originates from a woman of 80 years or more with acute or convalescent COVID-19. In DNA, the CDR3 is TGTGCCAGCAGTTATGACGGGGGAGCTTTCTTT. Translation: CASSYDGGAFF.